The T cell receptor beta chain under discussion was sequenced for a study of T cell responses to AZD1222 COVID-19 vaccine. Study-wide results and limits: Regions left unmutated in variants are reportedly the target of nearly half of spike-specific TCRs. Females made up more of the donors, who were largely white British, and clonal diversity may have come out too low.

Second-dose recipients at about 4 or about 12 weeks were treated as one pooled group. Produced via immunoSEQ multiplex PCR; TCRdb's table is partial and in-frame only. The table includes some 190,000 clones, approximately 91% detected once. A single count supports this clone. The target antigen is unknown. The CDR3 spans 15 residues. Germline CDR1 and CDR2: DFQATT and SNEGSKA (reference sequence). The V gene lost 3 bases and the J gene lost 0 bases, with 9 bases spanning the gap. The material was peripheral blood, obtained 28 days after the second AZD1222 dose. The gene calls are TRBV20-1 and TRBJ1-6; D is unclear. This clonotype originated in an adult who received the AZD1222 COVID-19 vaccine. DNA of the CDR3: TGCAGTGCTAGTAAGGGAGGCTCCTATAATTCACCCCTCCACTTT. Translated: CSASKGGSYNSPLHF.